One sample yielded the 30 T cell receptor beta chains listed below, sequenced in a study of tumor-infiltrating lymphocytes in primary liver carcinoma. TCR beta cDNA was reverse-transcribed from about 500 ng of total RNA. The reaction used a constant-region primer and ProtoScript II reverse transcriptase. Modified slightly, ARM-PCR produced TCR beta libraries over three nested multiplex PCR rounds. TRBV1-TRBV30 forward and Cbeta reverse primers drove the first two roughly 10-cycle rounds. TCRdb re-called the multiplex PCR reads through MiXCR, storing one row per CDR3 protein. The sample consists of 310,000 or so distinct CDR3 sequences, 58% of them appearing once. Unsorted whole blood supplied the blood RNA, and germline DNA was isolated too. The sample consisted of peripheral blood. Receptors originate from a woman between 25 and 40 years old with primary liver carcinoma and hepatitis B virus infection.

This clonotype was seen ten or more times. The chain carries TRBV6-5 and TRBJ1-3; no firm D call. Germline V CDR1 and CDR2: MNHEY, SVGAGI. The V end lost 4 bases, the J end lost 5 bases, and 9 bases lay between the germline ends. The CDR3 covers 13 residues. The CDR3 region has the DNA TGTGCCAGCAGTTCCACGGGGAGAAACACCATATATTTT. Its protein is CASSSTGRNTIYF.

This clonotype has just one count. It may be a read error: a sequence one base away is much more abundant. The chain employs TRBV6-2 or TRBV6-3 and TRBJ2-7; D may be TRBD1 (6 bases). This CDR3 spans 16 amino acids. Germline V gives CDR1 MNHEY, CDR2 SVGEGT. CDR3: CASRGHTVGQRYKQYF. The CDR3 DNA sequence: TGTGCCAGCAGAGGACATACAGTCGGACAGCGCTACAAGCAGTACTTC.

About this clonotype: Mismatch with germline at one junction end may stem from a read error. This chain links TRBV12-3 or TRBV12-4 with TRBJ1-1, with D uncertain. CDR3 length equals 12 residues. CDR3: CASSLSNTEPFF. CDR3 bases: TGTGCCAGCAGTCTTTCGAACACTGAACCTTTCTTT.

The genes are TRBV10-3 and TRBJ2-7; TRBD2 matches at 7 bases. The V gene end was trimmed by 9 bases and the J gene end by 0 bases; junction bases not matched to a gene: 8. Per germline, CDR1 ENHRY and CDR2 SYGVKD. This CDR3 region has 14 residues. The CDR3, as DNA: TGTGCCATAGCCCAGACTAGCAGCTCCTACGAGCAGTACTTC. As protein: CAIAQTSSSYEQYF.

This sequence joins TRBV14 and TRBJ2-7, with D possibly being TRBD2 (5 bases). The length of the CDR3 is 16 residues. Trimming stripped 1 base from V and 1 base from J, with 14 bases between. The V gene's germline CDR1 is SGHDN and CDR2 FVKESK. This CDR3 is CASSQGFASHSYEQYF. The CDR3 nucleotides are TGTGCCAGCAGCCAAGGATTTGCTAGCCATTCCTACGAGCAGTACTTC.

The chain is built from TRBV7-3 and TRBJ2-1, with TRBD2 matching over 8 bases. The CDR3 runs to 12 residues. The trim removed 8 bases at V and 8 bases at J, leaving 5 bases unmatched. The V gene's germline CDR1 is SGHTA and CDR2 FQGTGA. The DNA for the CDR3 is TGTGCCAGCGGGAGCGGGAGCCATGAGCAGTTCTTC. Translated, it gives CASGSGSHEQFF.

Of note for this clonotype: Here the CDR3 omits its conserved ending phenylalanine or tryptophan, so a read error is the likely source. The chain recombines TRBV6-5 with TRBJ1-1, with a tentative D call TRBD1 (6 bases). Trimming shortened V by 5 bases and J by 8 bases, and 15 bases separated the two germline ends. Per germline, CDR1 MNHEY and CDR2 SVGAGI. The CDR3 is 13 residues long. The CDR3 coding sequence is TGTGCCAGCAGTAGGGCAGGGGAAACAGAAGCTTTCTTA. This sequence encodes CASSRAGETEAFL.

A note on this clonotype: The junction does not match germline at one end; this may be a read error. V and J are TRBV11-2 and TRBJ1-1; D may be TRBD1 (5 bases). This CDR3 has 14 residues. Per germline, CDR1 SGHAT and CDR2 FQNNGV. In DNA form, the CDR3 reads TGTGCCAGCAACTTTCGGACACAGAACACTGGAGCTTTCTTT. Amino acids: CASNFRTQNTGAFF.

Notes on this clonotype: The conserved closing phenylalanine or tryptophan is absent in this CDR3, likely reflecting a read error. The V and J genes are TRBV11-2 and TRBJ2-5; D may correspond to TRBD1 or TRBD2 (5 bases each). The CDR3 loop spans 17 amino acids. The V end lost 2 bases, the J end lost 1 base, and 17 bases lay between the germline ends. CDR1 and CDR2 (germline): SGHAT, FQNNGV. The CDR3 loop is CASSLNSGAKTQETQYS. CDR3 bases: TGTGCCAGCAGCTTAAACTCCGGGGCCAAAACCCAAGAGACCCAGTACTCC.

Concerning this clonotype: This may arise from a read error, as a much more abundant clone is one base away. This chain uses TRBV6-1 with TRBJ2-1; D might be TRBD1 or TRBD2, each matching 5 bases. The germline V gene encodes CDR1 MNHNS and CDR2 SASEGT. This CDR3 is 16 amino acids long. The V end was cut by 6 bases, the J end by 2 bases, with 17 bases between. CDR3 DNA sequence: TGTGCCAGCAGGAGGGAACCAGGGAACCCCTACAATGAGCAGTTCTTC. Translation gives CASRREPGNPYNEQFF.

A word on this clonotype: This clone may be a read error of a much larger clone one base away. CDR3 region: CSSSLGLAGGLVETQYF. The CDR3 DNA reads TGTTCCAGCAGTTTGGGACTAGCGGGAGGGTTAGTGGAGACCCAGTACTTC. The rearrangement joins TRBV6-6 to TRBJ2-5, with TRBD2 matching over 16 bases. The CDR3 has 17 amino acids. Germline CDR1 MNHNY, CDR2 SVGAGI (reference sequence).

With regard to this clonotype: A much more abundant neighbour one base away suggests this may be a read error. This sequence joins TRBV6-5 and TRBJ2-5; TRBD2 aligns across 12 bases. V shed 5 bases, J shed 11 bases, and the junction held 9 bases outside the gene matches. This CDR3 region has 14 residues. Germline assignment: CDR1 MNHEY and CDR2 SVGAGI. The chain's CDR3 is CASSPGLAGFSQYF. CDR3 nucleotides: TGTGCCAGCAGTCCCGGACTAGCGGGATTTTCACAGTACTTC.

Details on this clonotype: A much larger clone sits a single nucleotide away, making a read error possible. The gene calls are TRBV14 and TRBJ2-7; D is ambiguous. CDR3 length: 15 residues. V dropped 2 bases and J dropped 0 bases, with 11 bases sitting between them. Per germline, CDR1 SGHDN and CDR2 FVKESK. CDR3 sequence: CASSQWQVRSYEQYF. CDR3 bases: TGTGCCAGCAGCCAATGGCAGGTTCGCTCCTACGAGCAGTACTTC.

This clonotype was found a few times. The junction differs from germline at one of its ends, possibly a read error. The chain combines TRBV13 with TRBJ2-1; the D call may be TRBD1 or TRBD2 (5 bases each). The germline V gene has CDR1 PRHDT and CDR2 FYEKMQ (reference sequence). This CDR3 is 15 amino acids long. CDR3 loop: CVSSLVGDLNNEQFF. The CDR3 DNA sequence: TGTGTCAGCAGCTTAGTGGGGGATTTGAACAATGAGCAGTTCTTC. The complete variable domain, with remaining parts taken from reference TRBV13 and TRBJ2-1, reads AAGVIQSPRHLIKEKRETATLKCYPIPRHDTVYWYQQGPGQDPQFLISFYEKMQSDKGSIPDRFSAQQFSDYHSELNMSSLELGDSALYFCVSSLVGDLNNEQFFGPGTRLTVL.

Worth noting for this clonotype: A junction boundary mismatches the germline segment, possibly from a read error. The chain joins TRBV29-1 to TRBJ1-2, with D possibly being TRBD1 (6 bases). This CDR3 is built from 14 residues. Germline V gene data show CDR1 as SQVTM and CDR2 as ANQGSEA. The CDR3 DNA sequence: TGCAGCGTTGGACAGGACGGCGGTAACAATGGCTACACCTTC. Translated, it gives CSVGQDGGNNGYTF.

This clonotype was seen only a few times. The rearrangement uses TRBV7-9 and TRBJ2-5; 8 positions match TRBD1. Trimming took 3 bases from V and 2 from J; bases not matched to a gene: 11. Germline-derived CDR1 and CDR2 are SEHNR and FQNEAQ (reference sequence). The CDR3 is 17 amino acids. The CDR3 here is CASSLKFGQGMQETQYF. The CDR3, as DNA: TGTGCCAGCAGCTTGAAATTCGGACAGGGTATGCAAGAGACCCAGTACTTC.

Turning to this clonotype: A read error may explain this, as a much larger clone is one base away. The chain employs TRBV29-1 and TRBJ2-4, with TRBD1 matching over 9 bases. Germline V CDR1 and CDR2: SQVTM, ANQGSEA. The CDR3 contains 15 residues. The DNA of the CDR3 is TGCAGCGTTCGGGGGACAGGGCTAGCCGAAAACATTCAGTACTTC. It specifies CSVRGTGLAENIQYF.

This clonotype appeared once. A read error is likely, as this CDR3 ends without the conserved phenylalanine or tryptophan. The chain uses TRBV6-6 and TRBJ1-5; no clear D gene. Germline assignment: CDR1 MNHNY and CDR2 SVGAGI (reference sequence). The length of the CDR3 is 14 residues. Trimming removed 7 bases from V and 0 bases from J, with 10 bases in between. CDR3 DNA: TGTGCCAGCACCCAGACGGATAGCAATCAGCCCCAGCATCTT. As protein: CASTQTDSNQPQHL.

The rearrangement joins TRBV28 to TRBJ1-1, with 12 bases fitting TRBD1. This CDR3 contains 16 residues. Germline V gene data show CDR1 as MDHEN and CDR2 as SYDVKM. J was trimmed by 1 base and V by 4 bases; bases with no gene match: 4. DNA for the CDR3: TGTGCCAGCAGTTATGGGACAGGGGGCCCGAACACTGAAGCTTTCTTT. Translation gives CASSYGTGGPNTEAFF.

The table lists this clonotype with many counts. V is TRBV29-1 and J is TRBJ1-1; D remains unclear. Germline-derived CDR1 and CDR2 are SQVTM and ANQGSEA. The CDR3 runs to 15 residues. The V end was cut by 5 bases, the J end by 3 bases, with 19 bases between. CDR3 DNA sequence: TGCAGCGTTTCAGGTTATCATTATGGGGACACTGAAGCTTTCTTT. This sequence encodes CSVSGYHYGDTEAFF.

In regard to this clonotype: A much larger clone differs by one base, so this may be a read error. CDR3 coding DNA: TGTGTCAGCAGCTCCGGACTAGCGGGAGGGGTCGGTGAGCAGTTCTTC. Protein sequence: CVSSSGLAGGVGEQFF. The genes are TRBV7-8 and TRBJ2-1; 15 positions agree with TRBD2. The CDR3 contains 16 residues. The germline gives CDR1 SGHVS, CDR2 FQNEAQ. Looking up the rest from reference TRBV7-8 and TRBJ2-1 gives the full variable domain: GAGVSQSPRYKVAKRGQDVALRCDPISGHVSLFWYQQALGQGPEFLTYFQNEAQLDKSGLPSDRFFAERPEGSVSTLKIQRTQQEDSAVYLCVSSSGLAGGVGEQFFGPGTRLTVL.

There are many counts of this clonotype. The chain links TRBV11-2 to TRBJ2-7; no clear D gene. Looked up from germline, CDR1 is SGHAT and CDR2 is FQNNGV. Trimming shortened V by 1 base and J by 3 bases, and 13 bases separated the two germline ends. The CDR3 runs 15 residues. CDR3 loop: CASSLVPGTYYEQYF. The CDR3 nucleotides are TGTGCCAGCAGCTTAGTTCCCGGTACATACTACGAGCAGTACTTC.

This clonotype was seen just once. This may be a read error, as it is one base from a much larger clone. The rearrangement joins TRBV6-6 to TRBJ2-7; the D is unclear. This CDR3 is 11 amino acids long. CDR1 MNHNY and CDR2 SVGAGI come from the germline V gene (reference sequence). The V end lost 5 bases, the J end lost 13 bases, and 15 bases lay between the germline ends. In DNA, the CDR3 is TGTGCCAGCAGTGCAGGTAGATCGATCTACTTC. The encoded protein is CASSAGRSIYF.

In regard to this clonotype: The conserved closing phenylalanine or tryptophan is absent in this CDR3, likely reflecting a read error. The rearrangement links TRBV11-2 to TRBJ2-1; 8 bases line up with TRBD2. The CDR3 sequence is 14 residues long. The germline CDR1 and CDR2 sequences are SGHAT and FQNNGV. As DNA, the CDR3 is TGCGCCAGCAGCCAGCGGGAGAGGGACAATGAGCAGTTCCTT. Translated: CASSQRERDNEQFL.

This clonotype appeared a single time. A junction end diverges from the germline sequence, so it may reflect a read error. The gene calls are TRBV4-1 and TRBJ2-3; 7 bases agree with TRBD2. This CDR3 spans 15 amino acids. In germline, CDR1 is MGHRA, CDR2 YSYEKL. The CDR3 DNA sequence: TGCGCCGGCAGCCCAGAGCGGGGCGGCACAGATACGCAGTATTTT. It specifies CAGSPERGGTDTQYF.

This chain uses TRBV5-6 with TRBJ1-2; TRBD1 is a possible D gene (5 bases). The germline V gene encodes CDR1 SGHDT and CDR2 YYEEEE. The CDR3 is 19 amino acids. V was cut by 0 bases and J by 1 base, with 22 bases left in between. CDR3 DNA: TGTGCCAGCAGCTTGGTCGGGCAGGGCGGATGGAGGCTTAACTATGGCTACACCTTC. Protein product: CASSLVGQGGWRLNYGYTF.

Many counts were recorded for this clonotype. This sequence joins TRBV12-3 or TRBV12-4 and TRBJ1-1; D uncertain. The V end lost 2 bases, the J end lost 0 bases, and 13 bases lay between the germline ends. This CDR3 has 16 amino acids. CDR3 protein: CASSLMPSNLNTEAFF. The CDR3 DNA sequence: TGTGCCAGCAGTTTAATGCCCAGTAACTTGAACACTGAAGCTTTCTTT.

This clonotype occurred many times. The chain carries TRBV11-2 and TRBJ2-2; 8 bases line up with TRBD2. The germline V gene has CDR1 SGHAT and CDR2 FQNNGV. This CDR3 is 17 amino acids long. The J segment lost 4 bases and the V segment lost 5 bases, leaving 12 bases of the junction unmatched. The CDR3, as DNA: TGTGCCAGCAGCCAAAGGACTAGCAGGACGGTCACCGGGGAGCTGTTTTTT. Protein: CASSQRTSRTVTGELFF.

In this sample, this clonotype turned up many times. This sequence joins TRBV29-1 and TRBJ1-2, with 8 bases aligning to TRBD1. Germline CDR1 and CDR2: SQVTM and ANQGSEA. This CDR3 contains 15 residues. V lost 4 bases to trimming and J lost 0 bases; unmatched junction nucleotides: 7. Here the CDR3 DNA reads TGCAGCGTTGTTCCAGGGGGCTCCCCTAACTATGGCTACACCTTC. Protein sequence: CSVVPGGSPNYGYTF.

Of note for this clonotype: One end of the junction is discordant with germline, which a read error may explain. The V and J genes are TRBV12-3 or TRBV12-4 and TRBJ2-3, with 8 positions matching TRBD2. The CDR3 contains 15 residues. This CDR3 reads CTSSFSGGRRDTQYF. Written as DNA, the CDR3 is TGTACCAGCAGTTTTTCGGGCGGGAGGCGGGATACGCAGTATTTT.